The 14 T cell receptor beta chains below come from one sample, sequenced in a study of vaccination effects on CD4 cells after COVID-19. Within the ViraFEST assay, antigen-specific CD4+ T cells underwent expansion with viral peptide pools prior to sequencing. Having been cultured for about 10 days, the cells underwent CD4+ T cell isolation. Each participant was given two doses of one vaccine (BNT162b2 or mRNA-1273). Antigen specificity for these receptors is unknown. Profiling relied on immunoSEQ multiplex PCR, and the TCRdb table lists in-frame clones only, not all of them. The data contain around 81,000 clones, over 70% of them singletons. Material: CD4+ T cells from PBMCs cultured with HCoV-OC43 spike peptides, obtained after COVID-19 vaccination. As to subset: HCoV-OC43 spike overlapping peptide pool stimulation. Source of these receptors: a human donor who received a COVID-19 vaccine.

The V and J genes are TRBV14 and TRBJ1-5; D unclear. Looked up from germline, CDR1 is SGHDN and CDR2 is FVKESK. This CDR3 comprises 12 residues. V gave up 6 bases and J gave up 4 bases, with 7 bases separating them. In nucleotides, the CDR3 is TGTGCCAGCAGGGGTTTAAATCAGCCCCAGCATTTT. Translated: CASRGLNQPQHF.

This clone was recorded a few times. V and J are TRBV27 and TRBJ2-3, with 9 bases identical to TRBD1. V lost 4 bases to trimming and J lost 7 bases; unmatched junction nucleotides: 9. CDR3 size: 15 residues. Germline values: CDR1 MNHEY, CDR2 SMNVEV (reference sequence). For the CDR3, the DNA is TGTGCCAGCAGTTCAACCGGGACAGGGTCCTATACGCAGTATTTT. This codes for CASSSTGTGSYTQYF.

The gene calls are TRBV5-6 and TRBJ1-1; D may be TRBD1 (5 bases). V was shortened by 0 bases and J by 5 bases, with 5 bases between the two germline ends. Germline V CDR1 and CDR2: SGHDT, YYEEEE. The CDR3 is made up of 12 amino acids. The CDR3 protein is CASSLDRTEAFF. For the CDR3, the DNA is TGTGCCAGCAGCTTGGACAGGACTGAAGCTTTCTTT. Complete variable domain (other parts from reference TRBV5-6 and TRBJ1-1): DAGVTQSPTHLIKTRGQQVTLRCSPKSGHDTVSWYQQALGQGPQFIFQYYEEEERQRGNFPDRFSGHQFPNYSSELNVNALLLGDSALYLCASSLDRTEAFFGQGTRLTVV.

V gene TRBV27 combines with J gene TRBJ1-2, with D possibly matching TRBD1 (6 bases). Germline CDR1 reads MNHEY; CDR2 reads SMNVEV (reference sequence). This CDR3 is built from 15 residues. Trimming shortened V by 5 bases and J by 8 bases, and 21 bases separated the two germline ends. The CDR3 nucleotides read TGTGCCAGCAGTCCACCTACGACAGGATATGAGGGCTACACCTTC. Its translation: CASSPPTTGYEGYTF.

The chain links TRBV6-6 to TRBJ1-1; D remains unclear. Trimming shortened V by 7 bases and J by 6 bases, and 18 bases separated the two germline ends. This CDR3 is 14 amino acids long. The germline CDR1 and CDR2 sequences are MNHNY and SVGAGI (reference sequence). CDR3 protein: CASKLTGVGAEAFF. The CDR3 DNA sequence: TGTGCCAGCAAATTGACGGGAGTAGGCGCTGAAGCTTTCTTT.

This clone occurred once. The CDR3 coding sequence is TGTGCCAGCAGCTTACTAAGGCTTTGGGGATCTAGCACAGATACGCAGTATTTT. This gives the protein CASSLLRLWGSSTDTQYF. The V and J genes are TRBV7-9 and TRBJ2-3; D is unresolved. Trimming pared 2 bases from V and 0 bases from J, leaving 18 bases between. CDR3 length: 18 residues. Germline V gene sequence: CDR1 SEHNR, CDR2 FQNEAQ (reference sequence).

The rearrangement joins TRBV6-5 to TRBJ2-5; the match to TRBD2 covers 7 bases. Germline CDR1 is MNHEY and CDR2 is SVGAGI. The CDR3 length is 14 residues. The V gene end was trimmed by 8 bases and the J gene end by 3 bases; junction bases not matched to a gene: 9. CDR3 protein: CASRLSGAKETQYF. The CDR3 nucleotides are TGTGCCAGCCGTCTAAGCGGGGCCAAAGAGACCCAGTACTTC.

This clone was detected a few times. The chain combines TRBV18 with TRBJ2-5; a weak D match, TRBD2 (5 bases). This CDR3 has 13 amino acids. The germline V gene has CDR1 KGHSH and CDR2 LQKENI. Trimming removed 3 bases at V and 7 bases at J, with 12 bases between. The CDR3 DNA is TGTGCCAGCTCACCCCGAGGCGAGGGGACCCAGTACTTC. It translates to CASSPRGEGTQYF. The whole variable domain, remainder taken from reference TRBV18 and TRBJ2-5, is NAGVMQNPRHLVRRRGQEARLRCSPMKGHSHVYWYRQLPEEGLKFMVYLQKENIIDESGMPKERFSAEFPKEGPSILRIQQVVRGDSAAYFCASSPRGEGTQYFGPGTRLLVL.

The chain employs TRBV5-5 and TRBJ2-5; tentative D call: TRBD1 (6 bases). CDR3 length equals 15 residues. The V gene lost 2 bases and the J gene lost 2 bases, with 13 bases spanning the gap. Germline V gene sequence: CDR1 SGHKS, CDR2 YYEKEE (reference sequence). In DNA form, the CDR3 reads TGTGCCAGCAGCTTCAGGGACACTTTTCAAGAGACCCAGTACTTC. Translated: CASSFRDTFQETQYF.

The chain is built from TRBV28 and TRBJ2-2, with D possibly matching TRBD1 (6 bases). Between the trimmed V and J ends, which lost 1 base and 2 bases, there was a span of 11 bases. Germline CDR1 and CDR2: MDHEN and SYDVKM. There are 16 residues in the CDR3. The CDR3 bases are TGTGCCAGCAGTTTATTGGAAGGGGGAAACACCGGGGAGCTGTTTTTT. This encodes CASSLLEGGNTGELFF.

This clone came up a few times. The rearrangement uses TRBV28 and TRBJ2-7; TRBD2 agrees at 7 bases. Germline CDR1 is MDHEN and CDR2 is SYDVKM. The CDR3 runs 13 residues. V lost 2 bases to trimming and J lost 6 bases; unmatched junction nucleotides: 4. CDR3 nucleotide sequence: TGTGCCAGCAGTTTACTGTGGGGGGGCGAGCAGTACGTC. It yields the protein CASSLLWGGEQYV.

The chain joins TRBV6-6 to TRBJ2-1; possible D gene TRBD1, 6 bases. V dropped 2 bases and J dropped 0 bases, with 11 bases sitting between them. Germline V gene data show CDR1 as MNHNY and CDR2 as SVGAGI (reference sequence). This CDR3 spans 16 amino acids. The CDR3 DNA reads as TGTGCCAGCAGTTACGACAGGACGAGCTCCTACAATGAGCAGTTCTTC. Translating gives CASSYDRTSSYNEQFF.

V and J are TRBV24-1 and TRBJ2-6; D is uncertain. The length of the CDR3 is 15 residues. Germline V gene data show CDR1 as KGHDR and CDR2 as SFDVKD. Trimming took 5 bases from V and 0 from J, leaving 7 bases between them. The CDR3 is CATSVSNSGANVLTF. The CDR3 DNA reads TGTGCCACCAGTGTCTCTAACTCTGGGGCCAACGTCCTGACTTTC.

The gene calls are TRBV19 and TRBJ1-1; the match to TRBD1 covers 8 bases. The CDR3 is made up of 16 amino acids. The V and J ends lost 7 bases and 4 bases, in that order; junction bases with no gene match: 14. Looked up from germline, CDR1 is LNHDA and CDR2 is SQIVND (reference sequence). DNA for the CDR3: TGTGCCAGTATCCCGGTGCCAGGGGGCTTAAGCACTGAAGCTTTCTTT. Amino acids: CASIPVPGGLSTEAFF.